This T cell receptor beta chain appears in the sequencing data of a study of cytomegalovirus exposure and HLA in healthy donors. Study-wide results and caveats: At a 0.05 false discovery rate, a later analysis found some 17,000 TCR beta sequences to be associated with HLA alleles. V- and J-gene trimming in TCR beta was tied to a missense DCLRE1C variant by an analysis performed later. CMV serostatus was the only immune exposure information that was available.

CDR3 size: 13 residues. With V trimmed by 6 bases and J by 5 bases, 6 bases remained unmatched. Germline loops: CDR1 SQVTM, CDR2 ANQGSEA. Notes on this clone: The antigen remains undetermined.

A multiplex PCR was run with 60 Vbeta primers and 13 Jbeta primers. Profiling relied on immunoSEQ multiplex PCR, and the TCRdb table lists in-frame clones only, not all of them. The sample includes 45,000 to 65,000 clones, 65% to 85% of them seen just once. The receptor's source is a man aged 30-40 years in good health and CMV-seronegative. Input material: PBMCs. The V and J genes are TRBV29-1 and TRBJ1-5; 8 nucleotides agree with TRBD1. In DNA, the CDR3 is TGCAGCGTAGCGACAGGGGAATATCAGCCCCAGCATTTT. Translating it yields CSVATGEYQPQHF.